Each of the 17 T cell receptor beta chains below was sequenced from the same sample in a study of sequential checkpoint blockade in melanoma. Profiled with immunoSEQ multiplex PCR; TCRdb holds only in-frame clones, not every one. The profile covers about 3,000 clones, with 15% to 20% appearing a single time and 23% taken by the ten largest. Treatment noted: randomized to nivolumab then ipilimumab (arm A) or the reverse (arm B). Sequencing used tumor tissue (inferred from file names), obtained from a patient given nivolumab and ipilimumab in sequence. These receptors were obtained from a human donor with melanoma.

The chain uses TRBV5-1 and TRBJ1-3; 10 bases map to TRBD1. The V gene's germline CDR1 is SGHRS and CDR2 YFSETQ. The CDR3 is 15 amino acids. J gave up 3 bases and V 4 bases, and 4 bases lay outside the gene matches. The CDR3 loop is CASSTTGGVGNTIYF. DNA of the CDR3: TGCGCCAGCAGCACGACAGGGGGCGTTGGAAACACCATATATTTT.

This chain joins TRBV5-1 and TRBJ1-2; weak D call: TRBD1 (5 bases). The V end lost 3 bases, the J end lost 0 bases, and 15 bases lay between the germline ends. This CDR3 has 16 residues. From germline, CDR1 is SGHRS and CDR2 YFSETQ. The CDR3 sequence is CASSSDTGPANYGYTF. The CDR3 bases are TGCGCCAGCAGCTCGGATACAGGCCCAGCTAACTATGGCTACACCTTC. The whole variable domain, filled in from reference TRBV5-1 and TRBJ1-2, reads KAGVTQTPRYLIKTRGQQVTLSCSPISGHRSVSWYQQTPGQGLQFLFEYFSETQRNKGNFPGRFSGRQFSNSRSEMNVSTLELGDSALYLCASSSDTGPANYGYTFGSGTRLTVV.

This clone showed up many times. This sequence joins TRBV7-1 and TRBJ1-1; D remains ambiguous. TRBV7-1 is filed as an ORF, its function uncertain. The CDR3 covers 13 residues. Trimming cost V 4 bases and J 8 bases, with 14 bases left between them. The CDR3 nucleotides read TGTGCCAGCAGCTTAGTTTTGGCAGTCGAAGCTTTCTTT. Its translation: CASSLVLAVEAFF.

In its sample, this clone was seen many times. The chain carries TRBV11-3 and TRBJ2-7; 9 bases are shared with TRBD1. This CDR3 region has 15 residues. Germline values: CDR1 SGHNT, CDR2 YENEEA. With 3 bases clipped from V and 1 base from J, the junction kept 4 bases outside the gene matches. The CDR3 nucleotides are TGTGCCAGCAGCTTCACAGGGGGCGGTTCCTACGAGCAGTACTTC. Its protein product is CASSFTGGGSYEQYF.

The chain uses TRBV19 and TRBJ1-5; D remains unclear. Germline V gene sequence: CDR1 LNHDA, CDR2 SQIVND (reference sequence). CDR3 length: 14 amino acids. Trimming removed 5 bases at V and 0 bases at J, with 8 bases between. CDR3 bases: TGTGCCAGTAGTTGGCGGGATAGCAATCAGCCCCAGCATTTT. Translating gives CASSWRDSNQPQHF.

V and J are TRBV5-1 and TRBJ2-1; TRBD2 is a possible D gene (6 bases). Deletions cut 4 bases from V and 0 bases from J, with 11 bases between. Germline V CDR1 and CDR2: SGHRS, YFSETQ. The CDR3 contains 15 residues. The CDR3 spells CASSLVEGSYNEQFF. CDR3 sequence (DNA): TGCGCCAGCAGCCTGGTGGAGGGCTCCTACAATGAGCAGTTCTTC.

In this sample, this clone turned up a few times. The CDR3 DNA reads as TGCGCCAGCAGCTCCTCAGGCTCTGGGGCCAACGTCCTGACTTTC. This translates into CASSSSGSGANVLTF. The chain couples TRBV5-1 to TRBJ2-6; D not certain. CDR3 size: 15 residues. Germline-derived CDR1 and CDR2 are SGHRS and YFSETQ. Trimming removed 3 bases from V and 0 bases from J, with 7 bases in between.

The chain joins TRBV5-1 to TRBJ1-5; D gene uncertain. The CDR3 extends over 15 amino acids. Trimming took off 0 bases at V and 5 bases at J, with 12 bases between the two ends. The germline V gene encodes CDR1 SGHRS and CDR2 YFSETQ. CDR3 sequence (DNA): TGCGCCAGCAGCTTGGACGGGTTAGGACATCAGCCCCAGCATTTT. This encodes CASSLDGLGHQPQHF. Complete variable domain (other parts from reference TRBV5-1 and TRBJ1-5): KAGVTQTPRYLIKTRGQQVTLSCSPISGHRSVSWYQQTPGQGLQFLFEYFSETQRNKGNFPGRFSGRQFSNSRSEMNVSTLELGDSALYLCASSLDGLGHQPQHFGDGTRLSIL.

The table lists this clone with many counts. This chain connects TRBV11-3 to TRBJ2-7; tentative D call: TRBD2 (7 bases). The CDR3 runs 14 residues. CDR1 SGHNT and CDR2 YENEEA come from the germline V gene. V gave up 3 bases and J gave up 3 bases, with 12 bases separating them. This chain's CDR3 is CASSFGGRNYEQYF. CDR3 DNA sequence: TGTGCCAGCAGCTTCGGGGGGCGAAACTACGAGCAGTACTTC.

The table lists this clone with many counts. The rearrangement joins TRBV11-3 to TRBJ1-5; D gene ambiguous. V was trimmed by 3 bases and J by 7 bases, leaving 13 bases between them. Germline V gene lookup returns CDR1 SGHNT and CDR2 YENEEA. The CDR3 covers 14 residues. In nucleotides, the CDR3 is TGTGCCAGCAGCTTGGCCGGAACAGAACAGCCCCAGCATTTT. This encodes CASSLAGTEQPQHF.

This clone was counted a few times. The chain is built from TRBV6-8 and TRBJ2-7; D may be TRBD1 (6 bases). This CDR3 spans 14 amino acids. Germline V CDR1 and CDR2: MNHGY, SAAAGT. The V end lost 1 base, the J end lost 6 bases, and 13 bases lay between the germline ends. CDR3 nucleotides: TGTGCCAGCAGTTACTTCTCAGGGGCCCGCGAGCAGTACTTC. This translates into CASSYFSGAREQYF.

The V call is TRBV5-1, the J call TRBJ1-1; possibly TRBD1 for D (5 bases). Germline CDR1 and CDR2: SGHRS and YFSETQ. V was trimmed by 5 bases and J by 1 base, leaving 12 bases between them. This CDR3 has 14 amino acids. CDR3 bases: TGCGCCAGCAGACCCCAGGGAGGGAACACTGAAGCTTTCTTT. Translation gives CASRPQGGNTEAFF. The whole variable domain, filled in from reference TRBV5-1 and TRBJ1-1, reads KAGVTQTPRYLIKTRGQQVTLSCSPISGHRSVSWYQQTPGQGLQFLFEYFSETQRNKGNFPGRFSGRQFSNSRSEMNVSTLELGDSALYLCASRPQGGNTEAFFGQGTRLTVV.

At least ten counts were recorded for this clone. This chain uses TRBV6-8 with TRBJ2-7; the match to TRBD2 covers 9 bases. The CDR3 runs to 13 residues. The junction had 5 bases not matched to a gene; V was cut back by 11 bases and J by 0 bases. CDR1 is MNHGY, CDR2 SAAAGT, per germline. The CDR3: CAAKRGDSYEQYF. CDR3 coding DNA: TGTGCCGCAAAGCGGGGGGACTCCTACGAGCAGTACTTC.

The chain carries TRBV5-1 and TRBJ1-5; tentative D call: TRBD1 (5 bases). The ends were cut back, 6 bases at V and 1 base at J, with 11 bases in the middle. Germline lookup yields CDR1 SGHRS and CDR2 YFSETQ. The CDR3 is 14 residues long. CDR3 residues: CASTQGLSNQPQHF. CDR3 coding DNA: TGCGCCAGCACCCAGGGATTAAGCAATCAGCCCCAGCATTTT.

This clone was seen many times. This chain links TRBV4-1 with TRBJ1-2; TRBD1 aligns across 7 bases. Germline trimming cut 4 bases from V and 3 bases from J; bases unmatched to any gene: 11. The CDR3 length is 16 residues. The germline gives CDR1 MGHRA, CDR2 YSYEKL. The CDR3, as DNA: TGCGCCAGCAGCCGCGAGCGGGACAGCTCCCACTATGGCTACACCTTC. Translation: CASSRERDSSHYGYTF.

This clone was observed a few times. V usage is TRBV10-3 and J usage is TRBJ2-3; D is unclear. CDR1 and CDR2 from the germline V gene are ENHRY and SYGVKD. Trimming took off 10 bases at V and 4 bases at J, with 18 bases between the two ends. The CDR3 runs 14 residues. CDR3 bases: TGTGCCACCGCCAACAGAGGTAACGCAGATACGCAGTATTTT. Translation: CATANRGNADTQYF.

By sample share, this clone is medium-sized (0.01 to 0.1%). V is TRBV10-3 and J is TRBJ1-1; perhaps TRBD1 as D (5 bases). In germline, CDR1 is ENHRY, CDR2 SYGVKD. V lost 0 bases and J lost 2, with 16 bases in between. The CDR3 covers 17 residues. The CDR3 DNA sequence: TGTGCCATCAGTGAGTCTGGTGGGTTGGGGACCAACACTGAAGCTTTCTTT. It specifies CAISESGGLGTNTEAFF.